This T cell receptor beta chain is from a study of cytomegalovirus exposure and HLA in healthy donors. The study drew the donors from its approximately 120-subject validation cohort, separate from the 666-subject first cohort. Clones were sequenced by immunoSEQ multiplex PCR, and TCRdb holds only the in-frame ones, with some missing. The data contain about 130,000 clones, 80% to 90% of them seen just once; the ten biggest clones take up about 1.1%. Points from the study as a whole: It was reported that the classifier diagnosed cytomegalovirus status with high specificity and sensitivity in both the original and validation cohorts. According to the study, 160 or so TCR beta chains were cytomegalovirus-associated. Most TCR sequences showed up rarely, but some public TCRs showed up in many donors.

With 0 bases removed from V and 1 base from J, the gap between germline ends came to 14 bases. This CDR3 is built from 16 residues. Details on this clone: Its matching antigen is unknown.

This rearrangement joins TRBV5-7 to TRBJ2-7; no firm D call. TRBV5-7 is reported as an ORF; its role is uncertain. The source is a woman between 18 and 29 years old in good health and CMV-seronegative. The sequenced sample was PBMCs. The CDR3 sequence is CASSLGSVHNSYEQYF. The CDR3 bases are TGTGCCAGCAGCTTGGGGTCAGTCCACAATTCCTACGAGCAGTACTTC.